The 28 T cell receptor beta chains listed next were all sequenced from one sample in a study of cytomegalovirus exposure and HLA in healthy donors. PCR employed 60 Vbeta and 13 Jbeta primers. The protocol was immunoSEQ multiplex PCR, while the TCRdb copy is restricted to in-frame clones and leaves out a portion. The sample contains 80,000 to 90,000 clones, 79% of which appear only once. The sequencing sample was made of PBMCs. These receptors originate from a young man in good health and CMV-seronegative.

This CDR3 is CASSLADRVAEAFF. Here the CDR3 DNA reads TGCGCCAGCAGCTTGGCGGACAGGGTGGCTGAAGCTTTCTTT. The rearrangement uses TRBV5-1 and TRBJ1-1, with 8 bases aligning to TRBD1. CDR1 is SGHRS and CDR2 is YFSETQ in the germline V gene. The CDR3 extends over 14 amino acids. Unmatched junction bases numbered 4, after V lost 0 bases and J lost 6 bases. The full variable domain, rest sourced from reference TRBV5-1 and TRBJ1-1, is KAGVTQTPRYLIKTRGQQVTLSCSPISGHRSVSWYQQTPGQGLQFLFEYFSETQRNKGNFPGRFSGRQFSNSRSEMNVSTLELGDSALYLCASSLADRVAEAFFGQGTRLTVV.

The V call is TRBV18, the J call TRBJ1-5, with D possibly matching TRBD1 (6 bases). Trimming removed 2 bases at V and 9 bases at J, with 20 bases between. Germline lookup yields CDR1 KGHSH and CDR2 LQKENI. The CDR3 totals 16 residues. CDR3 bases: TGTGCCAGCTCACCAAAGGCAGGGGTAGTCGGGTGGCCCCAGCATTTT. This codes for CASSPKAGVVGWPQHF. Full variable domain (outside the CDR3, taken from reference TRBV18 and TRBJ1-5): NAGVMQNPRHLVRRRGQEARLRCSPMKGHSHVYWYRQLPEEGLKFMVYLQKENIIDESGMPKERFSAEFPKEGPSILRIQQVVRGDSAAYFCASSPKAGVVGWPQHFGDGTRLSIL.

The chain joins TRBV29-1 to TRBJ1-1, with 8 positions matching TRBD1. Germline CDR1 and CDR2: SQVTM and ANQGSEA. There are 17 residues in the CDR3. The junction had 17 bases not matched to a gene; V was cut back by 6 bases and J by 2 bases. The CDR3, as DNA: TGCAGCGTCAAAAGATGGACAGGGCGAGTCATCAACACTGAAGCTTTCTTT. Translating it yields CSVKRWTGRVINTEAFF. The whole variable domain, remainder taken from reference TRBV29-1 and TRBJ1-1, is SAVISQKPSRDICQRGTSLTIQCQVDSQVTMMFWYRQQPGQSLTLIATANQGSEATYESGFVIDKFPISRPNLTFSTLTVSNMSPEDSSIYLCSVKRWTGRVINTEAFFGQGTRLTVV.

This sequence joins TRBV9 and TRBJ2-3; D might be TRBD1 (7 bases). V lost 4 bases and J 2 bases, leaving 17 bases between the germline ends. The germline CDR1 and CDR2 sequences are SGDLS and YYNGEE. This CDR3 region has 16 residues. The CDR3 DNA reads TGTGCCAGCAGCTGGGAGACAGGGACTCCCACAGATACGCAGTATTTT. The encoded protein is CASSWETGTPTDTQYF.

This chain joins TRBV7-2 and TRBJ2-7; 9 bases fit TRBD1. Germline V gene data show CDR1 as SGHTA and CDR2 as FQGNSA. Losses at the gene ends were 5 bases for V and 1 base for J; bases not matched to a gene: 15. The CDR3 sequence is 18 residues long. The CDR3 DNA sequence: TGTGCCAGCAGCCCCCAACCGGGACAGGGCTTCCTATCCTACGAGCAGTACTTC. As protein: CASSPQPGQGFLSYEQYF. The full variable domain, its missing parts supplied by reference TRBV7-2 and TRBJ2-7, is GAGVSQSPSNKVTEKGKDVELRCDPISGHTALYWYRQSLGQGLEFLIYFQGNSAPDKSGLPSDRFSAERTGGSVSTLTIQRTQQEDSAVYLCASSPQPGQGFLSYEQYFGPGTRLTVT.

V and J are TRBV28 and TRBJ1-2, with a possible D match to TRBD1 (5 bases). The CDR3 length is 13 residues. The V end lost 3 bases, the J end lost 7 bases, and 12 bases lay between the germline ends. Germline V gene lookup returns CDR1 MDHEN and CDR2 SYDVKM. The CDR3 region has the DNA TGTGCCAGCAGTTTGGGGGAGGAGAGTGGCTACACCTTC. Translating gives CASSLGEESGYTF.

V is TRBV5-1 and J is TRBJ2-5; TRBD1 is a possible D gene (6 bases). The end of the DNA aligns better with TRBJ2-7, so the J call may be wrong. CDR1 SGHRS and CDR2 YFSETQ come from the germline V gene. This CDR3 has 14 residues. This CDR3 reads CASSDTGHTYEQYF. CDR3 nucleotide sequence: TGCGCCAGCAGCGATACGGGACATACCTACGAGCAGTACTTC.

This sequence joins TRBV7-2 and TRBJ2-5, with a possible D match to TRBD1 (6 bases). The tail of the sequence fits TRBJ2-7 better, so the J call may be wrong. In germline, CDR1 is SGHTA, CDR2 FQGNSA. This CDR3 spans 15 amino acids. CDR3 DNA: TGTGCCAGCAGCTTGACCTGGACAGTCCTCCACGAGCAGTACTTC. This sequence encodes CASSLTWTVLHEQYF.

This chain connects TRBV5-1 to TRBJ2-1, with 12 bases fitting TRBD1. The CDR3 extends over 15 amino acids. Trimming removed 4 bases from V and 9 bases from J; junction bases left unmatched: 8. Germline V gene lookup returns CDR1 SGHRS and CDR2 YFSETQ. The CDR3 loop is CASSLSGQGAGEQFF. The CDR3 DNA reads TGCGCCAGCAGCCTGTCGGGACAGGGGGCAGGTGAGCAGTTCTTC.

This clone was seen more than once but under ten times. V usage is TRBV25-1 and J usage is TRBJ1-4; D possibly corresponds to TRBD1 (6 bases). The CDR3 runs to 17 residues. CDR1 is MGHDK, CDR2 SYGVNS, per germline. The V gene lost 3 bases and the J gene lost 6 bases, with 20 bases spanning the gap. As DNA, the CDR3 is TGTGCCAGCAGTGAGTACCTCCCTCGGGGGGCGTATGAAAAACTGTTTTTT. This encodes CASSEYLPRGAYEKLFF.

The chain links TRBV2 to TRBJ1-2, with D uncertain. From germline, CDR1 is SNHLY and CDR2 FYNNEI. V lost 7 bases and J 4 bases, leaving 13 bases between the germline ends. The CDR3 extends over 13 amino acids. The CDR3 coding sequence is TGTGCCAGCACATCCGACTTACTCTATGGCTACACCTTC. It specifies CASTSDLLYGYTF.

DNA for the CDR3: TGTGCCAGCAGTTTGGACAGCCGTCAAAAACTGTTTTTT. Its translation: CASSLDSRQKLFF. The rearrangement joins TRBV28 to TRBJ1-4; possibly TRBD1 for D (6 bases). CDR1 is MDHEN, CDR2 SYDVKM, per germline. Trimming cost V 3 bases and J 9 bases, with 11 bases left between them. The length of the CDR3 is 13 residues.

V and J are TRBV2 and TRBJ2-2; D unresolved. The germline V and J ends were trimmed by 4 bases and 1 base, with 13 bases remaining between them. This CDR3 contains 16 residues. From germline, CDR1 is SNHLY and CDR2 FYNNEI. As DNA, the CDR3 is TGTGCCAGCAGTGGATCCTCCAGAATGAACACCGGGGAGCTGTTTTTT. Translated, it gives CASSGSSRMNTGELFF.

The chain combines TRBV14 with TRBJ1-1; a weak D match, TRBD1 (6 bases). V lost 4 bases and J 0 bases, leaving 21 bases between the germline ends. This CDR3 contains 18 residues. The V gene's germline CDR1 is SGHDN and CDR2 FVKESK. DNA for the CDR3: TGTGCCAGCAGCCGGACCCTGGGGTCCCGGGACATGAACACTGAAGCTTTCTTT. Translated: CASSRTLGSRDMNTEAFF.

The chain links TRBV29-1 to TRBJ1-1, with 8 bases aligning to TRBD1. Germline V gene lookup returns CDR1 SQVTM and CDR2 ANQGSEA. The trim removed 6 bases at V and 6 bases at J, leaving 6 bases unmatched. This CDR3 spans 12 amino acids. CDR3 region: CSVTGGYAEAFF. The CDR3 nucleotides are TGCAGCGTAACAGGGGGATACGCTGAAGCTTTCTTT.

V and J are TRBV7-3 and TRBJ2-1, with 12 bases that match TRBD2. CDR3 length equals 16 residues. CDR1 and CDR2 (germline): SGHTA, FQGTGA. J was trimmed by 8 bases and V by 5 bases; bases with no gene match: 10. The CDR3 nucleotides read TGTGCCAGCAGCCCCCGGGCTAGCGGGGGGGCCGATGAGCAGTTCTTC. This encodes CASSPRASGGADEQFF.

The chain recombines TRBV14 with TRBJ1-2; D gene ambiguous. Per the germline V gene, CDR1 is SGHDN and CDR2 is FVKESK. The V and J ends lost 1 base and 12 bases respectively, with 12 bases between them. This CDR3 is built from 12 residues. CDR3 DNA: TGTGCCAGCAGCCAAGTTCAGGATGTGAACACCTTC. Translating it yields CASSQVQDVNTF.

This clone showed up just a few times. In nucleotides, the CDR3 is TGTGCCAGTAGTACCACAGACTCTGGGGCCAACGTCCTGACTTTC. This encodes CASSTTDSGANVLTF. V and J are TRBV19 and TRBJ2-6; no firm D call. Between the trimmed V and J ends, which lost 4 bases and 0 bases, there was a span of 7 bases. The V gene's germline CDR1 is LNHDA and CDR2 SQIVND (reference sequence). The CDR3 spans 15 residues.

The chain combines TRBV19 with TRBJ1-4, with 7 bases matching TRBD1. The CDR3 has 14 residues. J was trimmed by 3 bases and V by 9 bases; bases with no gene match: 7. Germline CDR1 LNHDA, CDR2 SQIVND (reference sequence). CDR3 in DNA: TGTGCCAGCCAGACAGGGCTACCTAATGAAAAACTGTTTTTT. Encoded protein: CASQTGLPNEKLFF.

J is TRBJ1-1 and V is TRBV5-1; perhaps TRBD1 as D (6 bases). Trimming pared 4 bases from V and 4 bases from J, leaving 14 bases between. The CDR3 has 14 amino acids. Germline V gene sequence: CDR1 SGHRS, CDR2 YFSETQ. The CDR3 nucleotides read TGCGCCAGCAGCCTACAGGGTCGGGGCACTGAAGCTTTCTTT. Translating it yields CASSLQGRGTEAFF.

The chain recombines TRBV29-1 with TRBJ2-7, with 9 bases matching TRBD1. The germline gives CDR1 SQVTM, CDR2 ANQGSEA. Trimming cost V 6 bases and J 5 bases; bases outside gene matches: 11. There are 14 residues in the CDR3. The CDR3 spells CSVQPGQGFDEQYF. The CDR3 bases are TGCAGCGTCCAACCCGGACAGGGGTTCGACGAGCAGTACTTC.

As DNA, the CDR3 is TGCGCCAGTTCGAGGATTTCCCCTAGCACAGATACGCAGTATTTT. As protein: CASSRISPSTDTQYF. This chain links TRBV10-2 with TRBJ2-3; D unclear. There are 15 residues in the CDR3. Trimming took off 9 bases at V and 0 bases at J, with 16 bases between the two ends. The germline CDR1 and CDR2 sequences are WSHSY and SAAADI.

CDR3 in DNA: TGTGCCATCAGTGCCGGGACAGGGCATTACGAGCAGTACTTC. It specifies CAISAGTGHYEQYF. The chain is built from TRBV10-3 and TRBJ2-7; 9 nucleotides agree with TRBD1. The CDR3 covers 14 residues. The germline gives CDR1 ENHRY, CDR2 SYGVKD. The J segment lost 4 bases and the V segment lost 4 bases, leaving 5 bases of the junction unmatched.

V is TRBV28 and J is TRBJ2-6, with 10 bases fitting TRBD1. The trim removed 5 bases at V and 2 bases at J, leaving 6 bases unmatched. The CDR3 runs to 17 residues. Germline V CDR1 and CDR2: MDHEN, SYDVKM. CDR3 sequence reads: CASSPDRGLAGANVLTF. The CDR3 DNA reads TGTGCCAGCAGTCCGGACAGGGGGTTAGCTGGGGCCAACGTCCTGACTTTC.

V gene TRBV6-1 combines with J gene TRBJ1-5, with 7 bases that match TRBD1. Losses at the gene ends were 1 base for V and 3 bases for J; bases not matched to a gene: 3. Germline CDR1 and CDR2: MNHNS and SASEGT. CDR3 length: 15 amino acids. CDR3 DNA: TGTGCCAGCAGTGAAGAGACAGGGCTCAATCAGCCCCAGCATTTT. It codes for CASSEETGLNQPQHF.

V gene TRBV18 combines with J gene TRBJ1-5; D might be TRBD1 (6 bases). Germline-derived CDR1 and CDR2 are KGHSH and LQKENI. Trimming cost V 3 bases and J 14 bases, with 20 bases left between them. The CDR3 covers 14 residues. In DNA form, the CDR3 reads TGTGCCAGCTCACCTCGGGACACATCAATTATTAAGCATTTT. Translation: CASSPRDTSIIKHF. Full variable domain (missing parts from reference TRBV18 and TRBJ1-5): NAGVMQNPRHLVRRRGQEARLRCSPMKGHSHVYWYRQLPEEGLKFMVYLQKENIIDESGMPKERFSAEFPKEGPSILRIQQVVRGDSAAYFCASSPRDTSIIKHFGDGTRLSIL.

This clone was seen ten or more times. DNA of the CDR3: TGTGCCAGCAGTGGACTAGCGGGGGGGCAAGAGACCCAGTACTTC. Protein product: CASSGLAGGQETQYF. The V and J genes are TRBV6-1 and TRBJ2-5, with 14 nucleotides matching TRBD2. The CDR3 runs 15 residues. Germline CDR1 MNHNS, CDR2 SASEGT. Unmatched junction bases numbered 0, after V lost 4 bases and J lost 2 bases.

This clone appeared once. The J gene is TRBJ1-2, the V gene TRBV6-6, with TRBD1 matching 11 bases. The CDR3 consists of 15 residues. V trimming: 4 bases; J trimming: 7 bases; junction bases outside the gene matches: 8. CDR1 is MNHNY, CDR2 SVGAGI, per germline (reference sequence). CDR3 amino acids: CASSFSPGTGGGYTF. CDR3 DNA sequence: TGTGCCAGCAGTTTCTCCCCCGGGACAGGGGGTGGCTACACCTTC.